The T cell receptor beta chain under discussion was sequenced for a study of blood T cell repertoires in COVID-19. At the level of the study: T cells, B-cell-depleted T cells, or PBMCs provided the cDNA or gDNA that served as material.

This CDR3 region has 15 residues. In the study's own analysis: Scientists estimated how many nucleated cells there were by amplifying reference gene primers. Data came from immunoSEQ multiplex PCR; TCRdb stores just in-frame clones and leaves some out. The D gene and trimming were derived from the DNA, and the V and J assignments and clone size from that table. Of fewer than 70,000 clones in the sample, around 80% were seen once. The genes are TRBV21-1 and TRBJ2-7; the listed D gene, TRBD2, was not tested against the DNA. TRBV21-1 is a pseudogene locus. The receptor's source is a human donor in a cohort sampled during active COVID-19. Sequencing was done on a sample of peripheral blood. CDR3 coding DNA: TGTGCCAGCAGCCGAAGACTAGCGGGGGGGTACGAGCAGTACTTC. Its protein product is CASSRRLAGGYEQYF.